The clone carrying this TCR beta chain was detected a few times. What it recognizes is unknown. The data are from a study of T-cell memory formation after mild COVID-19. Study at large: Across donors, TCR clusters were largely donor specific.

The germline V gene has CDR1 PRHDT and CDR2 FYEKMQ (reference sequence). V trimming: 5 bases; J trimming: 2 bases; junction bases outside the gene matches: 4. This CDR3 contains 15 residues. One entry per CDR3 protein results from TCRdb running MiXCR on the 5' RACE reads. The sample shows tens of thousands of distinct CDR3 sequences, approximately 15% of them seen only once. Findings and caveats of the study: Clones from the second wave (peaking day 37) had unconfirmed SARS-CoV-2 specificity. Within pre-infection memory, some responding clones were found, suggesting cross-reactive memory joined.

Sequences were obtained from PBMCs or a T cell subset sorted from them (not recorded which). This sequence originates from an adult woman who had mild COVID-19 (a few samples of this study predate the infection). Cell type and time point are not known. The V gene is TRBV13, the J gene TRBJ2-1; 9 bases fit TRBD2. The CDR3 sequence: CASSPVAGAYNEQFF. CDR3 sequence (DNA): TGTGCCAGCAGCCCCGTAGCGGGAGCCTACAATGAGCAGTTCTTC.